The 4 T cell receptor beta chains below come from one sample, sequenced in a study of blood T cell repertoires in COVID-19. This table comes from immunoSEQ multiplex PCR, and its TCRdb copy is limited to in-frame clones, with some not included. The sample holds 70,000 to 90,000 clones, around four fifths seen once. The sequencing sample was made of peripheral blood. Receptors originate from a human donor in a cohort sampled during active COVID-19.

The V gene is TRBV19, the J gene TRBJ1-2; 9 nucleotides line up with TRBD1. This CDR3 is built from 15 residues. Per germline, CDR1 LNHDA and CDR2 SQIVND (reference sequence). Trimming took 7 bases from V and 2 from J; bases not matched to a gene: 8. The CDR3 region is CASIPGQGLNYGYTF. The CDR3 DNA follows: TGTGCCAGTATCCCCGGACAGGGGTTGAACTATGGCTACACCTTC.

In this sample, this clone turned up a few times. The chain carries TRBV7-9 and TRBJ2-1; a possible D gene is TRBD1 (6 bases). V dropped 7 bases and J dropped 7 bases, with 20 bases sitting between them. CDR3 length: 15 amino acids. CDR1 is SEHNR, CDR2 FQNEAQ, per germline (reference sequence). In nucleotides, the CDR3 is TGTGCCAGCATCAAAGATATACTGGGGGCTAATGAGCAGTTCTTC. Protein: CASIKDILGANEQFF. The complete variable domain, with remaining parts taken from reference TRBV7-9 and TRBJ2-1, reads DTGVSQNPRHKITKRGQNVTFRCDPISEHNRLYWYRQTLGQGPEFLTYFQNEAQLEKSRLLSDRFSAERPKGSFSTLEIQRTEQGDSAMYLCASIKDILGANEQFFGPGTRLTVL.

This sequence joins TRBV4-1 and TRBJ1-5; the match to TRBD1 covers 8 bases. The CDR3 extends over 21 amino acids. Germline CDR1 is MGHRA and CDR2 is YSYEKL. V shed 0 bases and J 6 bases; nucleotides not matched to a gene: 22. The CDR3 sequence: CASSQDGNRGVSGHWVQPQHF. CDR3 sequence (DNA): TGCGCCAGCAGCCAAGATGGTAACAGGGGGGTTAGCGGGCACTGGGTTCAGCCCCAGCATTTT.

The chain combines TRBV5-1 with TRBJ2-5; 10 nucleotides line up with TRBD1. The germline CDR1 and CDR2 sequences are SGHRS and YFSETQ. V trimming: 1 base; J trimming: 5 bases; junction bases outside the gene matches: 5. The CDR3 extends over 15 amino acids. The CDR3 nucleotides are TGCGCCAGCAGCTTGATGACAGGGGGCAGCGAGACCCAGTACTTC. It codes for CASSLMTGGSETQYF.